This T cell receptor (beta chain) derives from a study of cytomegalovirus exposure and HLA in healthy donors. In the study overall: A later analysis reported the same platform for the roughly 110 validation repertoires and the roughly 700 first-cohort repertoires.

These donors were members of the approximately 120-subject validation cohort, a group separate from the roughly 670-subject first cohort. For this clone: The antigen remains unidentified.

The CDR3 consists of 15 residues. Trimming cost V 2 bases and J 0 bases, with 10 bases left between them. Per the germline V gene, CDR1 is SGHRS and CDR2 is YFSETQ. Study conclusions and caveats: Most TCR sequences showed up rarely, but some public TCRs showed up in many donors. The authors enumerated over 150 TCR beta chains as linked to cytomegalovirus.

Profiling relied on immunoSEQ multiplex PCR, and the TCRdb table lists in-frame clones only, not all of them. The table shows about 120,000 clones, with approximately 88% occurring only once. This clonotype was obtained from a man between 18 and 35 years old in good health and CMV-seronegative. Sequenced sample: PBMCs. The chain has TRBV5-1 and TRBJ2-3; possible D gene TRBD2, 6 bases. The CDR3 is CASSFRERSTDTQYF. CDR3 nucleotide sequence: TGCGCCAGCAGCTTTCGGGAGCGGAGCACAGATACGCAGTATTTT.